The following is a T cell receptor (beta chain) sequence with its context. Its target is unknown. These data belong to a study of neoadjuvant anti-PD-1 for oral cavity cancer. General study results and limits: Higher pretreatment Treg/Th17 ratios tracked higher pretreatment blood clonality. With three patients per group, TCR findings need larger cohorts.

TCRdb's copy holds only in-frame clones and misses some; the assay was immunoSEQ multiplex PCR. The profile shows 50,000 to 65,000 clones, 79% of them singletons. These newly diagnosed stage II-IVA oral cavity squamous cell carcinoma patients had no prior systemic or radiation treatment. Analysis of PBMCs was direct, with no culture step. The CDR3 is made up of 15 amino acids. V was pared by 4 bases and J by 0 bases, with 15 bases between. Germline CDR1 is SQVTM and CDR2 is ANQGSEA. The chain carries TRBV29-1 and TRBJ2-5, with D uncertain. The sample here was PBMCs, taken before nivolumab (anti-PD-1) treatment. This receptor was taken from a person between 40 and 85 years old with oral cavity squamous cell carcinoma. The CDR3 DNA reads as TGCAGCGTTGGAGGTGGGGTGGGGTACCAAGAGACCCAGTACTTC. Its translation is CSVGGGVGYQETQYF. The variable domain in full, completed from reference TRBV29-1 and TRBJ2-5, reads SAVISQKPSRDICQRGTSLTIQCQVDSQVTMMFWYRQQPGQSLTLIATANQGSEATYESGFVIDKFPISRPNLTFSTLTVSNMSPEDSSIYLCSVGGGVGYQETQYFGPGTRLLVL.